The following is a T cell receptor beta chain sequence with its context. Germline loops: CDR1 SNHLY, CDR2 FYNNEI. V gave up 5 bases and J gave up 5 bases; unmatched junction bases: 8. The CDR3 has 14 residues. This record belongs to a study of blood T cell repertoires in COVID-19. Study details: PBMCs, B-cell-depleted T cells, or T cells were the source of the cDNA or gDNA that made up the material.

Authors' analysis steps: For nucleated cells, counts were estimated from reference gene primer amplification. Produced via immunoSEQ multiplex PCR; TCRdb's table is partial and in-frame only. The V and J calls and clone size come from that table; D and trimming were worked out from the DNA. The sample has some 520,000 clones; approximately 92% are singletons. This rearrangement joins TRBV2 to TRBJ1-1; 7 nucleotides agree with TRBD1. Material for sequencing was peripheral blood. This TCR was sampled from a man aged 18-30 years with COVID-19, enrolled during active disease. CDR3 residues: CASSIRQGSTEAFF. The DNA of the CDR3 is TGTGCCAGCAGTATTCGACAGGGAAGTACTGAAGCTTTCTTT.